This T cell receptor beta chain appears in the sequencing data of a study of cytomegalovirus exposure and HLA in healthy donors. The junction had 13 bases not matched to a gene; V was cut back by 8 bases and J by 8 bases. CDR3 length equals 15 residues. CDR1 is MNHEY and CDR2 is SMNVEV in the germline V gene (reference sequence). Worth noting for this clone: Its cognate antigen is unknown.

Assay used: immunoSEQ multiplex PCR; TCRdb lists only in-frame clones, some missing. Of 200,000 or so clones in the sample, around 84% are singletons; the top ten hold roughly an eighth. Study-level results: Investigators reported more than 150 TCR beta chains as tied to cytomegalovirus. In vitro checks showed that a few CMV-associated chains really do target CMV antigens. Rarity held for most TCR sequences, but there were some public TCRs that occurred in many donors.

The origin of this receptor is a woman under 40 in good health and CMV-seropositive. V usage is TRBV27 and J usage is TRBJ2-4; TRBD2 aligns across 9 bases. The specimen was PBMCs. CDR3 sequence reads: CASSTSGRGPDIQYF. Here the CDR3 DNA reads TGTGCCAGCTCTACTAGCGGGCGTGGCCCGGACATTCAGTACTTC.